The rows below give T cell receptor beta chains drawn from one sample of a study of response to subunit inactivated influenza vaccine. From the RT-PCR reads, TCRdb called clonotypes with MiXCR, one entry per CDR3 protein. In the table there are around 470,000 distinct CDR3 sequences, 6.5% to 8% of which are singletons. The sample in question was PBMCs from blood, obtained roughly 24 months after vaccination. All receptors derive from a man between 50 and 75 years old who received an inactivated influenza vaccine. Both conserved end residues are part of each CDR3. A D gene is named only where the DNA matches it firmly. Only part of the rows carry a size: once, few, many, or a class if the clone is expanded.

v_gene	d_gene	j_gene	abundance	CDR3aa	CDR3nt
TRBV29-1	TRBD1	TRBJ1-2	NA	CSVVTGRGYTF	TGCAGCGTCGTGACAGGGCGCGGCTACACCTTC
TRBV5-1	TRBD1	TRBJ1-4	NA	CASSSPGQNEKLFF	TGCGCCAGCAGTTCCCCGGGACAGAATGAAAAACTGTTTTTT
TRBV6-1	NA	TRBJ2-7	NA	CASSDRRGGAYEQYF	TGTGCCAGCAGTGACCGGAGGGGGGGGGCCTACGAGCAGTACTTC
TRBV12-3/TRBV12-4	TRBD1	TRBJ1-1	few	CASSSPGTGIEAFF	TGTGCCAGCAGTTCACCCGGGACAGGGATTGAAGCTTTCTTT
TRBV19	NA	TRBJ1-3	few	CASSDRDRVSGSGNTIYF	TGTGCCAGTAGTGACCGGGACCGCGTGTCCGGCTCTGGAAACACCATATATTTT
TRBV11-1	NA	TRBJ1-1	NA	CASSLEWWQATKNTEAFF	TGTGCCAGCAGCTTAGAATGGTGGCAGGCGACGAAGAACACTGAAGCTTTCTTT
TRBV28	NA	TRBJ2-7	few	CASWGLADYEQYF	TGTGCCAGCTGGGGGCTAGCGGACTACGAGCAGTACTTC
TRBV4-3	NA	TRBJ2-4	many	CASSQDLGLGEAKNIQYF	TGCGCCAGCAGCCAAGATCTGGGTTTGGGGGAAGCCAAAAACATTCAGTACTTC
TRBV20-1	NA	TRBJ2-5	NA	CSALTRETQYF	TGCAGTGCCCTTACCCGAGAGACCCAGTACTTC
TRBV5-1	NA	TRBJ2-3	many	CASSLEPLRTDTQYF	TGCGCCAGCAGCTTGGAGCCGCTCCGCACAGATACGCAGTATTTT
TRBV7-2	TRBD1	TRBJ2-1	many	CASSLVGGQETYEQFF	TGTGCCAGCAGCTTAGTAGGCGGACAGGAAACCTATGAGCAGTTCTTC
TRBV5-1	NA	TRBJ1-2	NA	CASSSGSQTGDYGYTF	TGCGCCAGCAGCTCTGGTTCTCAAACAGGCGACTATGGCTACACCTTC
TRBV7-9	TRBD2	TRBJ2-1	many	CASSFLPGLAYNEQFF	TGTGCCAGCAGCTTCCTTCCGGGACTAGCTTACAATGAGCAGTTCTTC
TRBV20-1	TRBD2	TRBJ2-7	NA	CSASGLAGHYEQYF	TGCAGTGCTAGTGGGCTAGCGGGGCACTACGAGCAGTACTTC
TRBV5-1	NA	TRBJ2-5	NA	CATRDQETQYF	TGCGCCACCAGGGACCAAGAGACCCAGTACTTC
TRBV28	NA	TRBJ1-1	few	CASSRVMTEAFF	TGTGCCAGCAGCCGCGTTATGACTGAAGCTTTCTTT
TRBV3-1	NA	TRBJ2-6	many	CASSPGLSGANVLTF	TGTGCCAGCAGCCCAGGGTTATCTGGGGCCAACGTCCTGACTTTC
TRBV5-6	NA	TRBJ2-1	NA	CASSLDLVSREQFF	TGTGCCAGCAGCTTGGACCTAGTTTCTCGTGAGCAGTTCTTC
TRBV6-1	TRBD1	TRBJ2-7	NA	CASSRDRGGTSEQYF	TGTGCCAGCAGTCGGGACAGGGGTGGGACTTCCGAGCAGTACTTC
TRBV4-3	NA	TRBJ1-5	few	CASSQRLTQPQHF	TGCGCCAGCAGCCAGCGTTTGACGCAGCCCCAGCATTTT
TRBV9	NA	TRBJ2-5	NA	CASSVVAAHGETQYF	TGTGCCAGCAGCGTAGTAGCGGCCCACGGGGAGACCCAGTACTTC
TRBV29-1	NA	TRBJ2-7	many	CSAYDREGGYEQYF	TGCAGCGCTTACGACCGGGAAGGAGGGTACGAGCAGTACTTC
TRBV20-1	NA	TRBJ2-7	many	CSANRASSRDEQYF	TGCAGTGCAAATAGGGCATCTTCACGGGACGAGCAGTACTTC
TRBV5-1	TRBD2	TRBJ2-3	few	CASSLAGTSGSTDTQYF	TGCGCCAGCAGCTTGGCCGGGACTAGCGGCAGCACAGATACGCAGTATTTT
TRBV24-1	NA	TRBJ2-1	NA	CATSDWSSYNEQFF	TGTGCCACCAGTGATTGGAGCTCCTACAATGAGCAGTTCTTC
TRBV5-1	NA	TRBJ2-1	NA	CASSPSQSYNEQFF	TGCGCCAGCAGCCCGAGCCAATCCTACAATGAGCAGTTCTTC
TRBV29-1	TRBD2	TRBJ2-1	many	CSVEEGGLAGELEQFF	TGCAGCGTTGAAGAGGGGGGACTAGCGGGAGAGCTTGAGCAGTTCTTC
TRBV12-3/TRBV12-4	TRBD1	TRBJ2-1	few	CASSFRGQGINGQFF	TGTGCCAGCAGTTTTAGGGGACAGGGTATCAATGGGCAGTTCTTC
TRBV6-1	NA	TRBJ2-1	NA	CASTPDVSSYNEQFF	TGTGCCAGCACACCGGACGTGAGCTCCTACAATGAGCAGTTCTTC
TRBV20-1	TRBD2	TRBJ2-7	many	CSARHSGKIYEQYF	TGCAGTGCTAGGCATAGCGGGAAGATCTACGAGCAGTACTTC
TRBV20-1	NA	TRBJ2-7	NA	CSARDGGRTYEQYF	TGCAGTGCTAGAGATGGTGGCAGGACCTACGAGCAGTACTTC
TRBV20-1	NA	TRBJ1-5	many	CSARGQSQAQPQHF	TGCAGTGCTCGTGGACAGAGTCAGGCTCAGCCCCAGCATTTT
TRBV25-1	NA	TRBJ2-7	NA	CASSECNWGREAYEQYF	TGTGCCAGCAGTGAATGTAATTGGGGACGGGAAGCCTACGAGCAGTACTTC
TRBV9	NA	TRBJ2-2	NA	CASSEAGSSSGELFF	TGTGCCAGCAGTGAAGCAGGAAGCTCATCCGGGGAGCTGTTTTTT
TRBV9	TRBD1	TRBJ2-7	many	CASSAGTGGYEQYF	TGTGCCAGCAGCGCCGGGACAGGGGGCTACGAGCAGTACTTC
TRBV20-1	TRBD2	TRBJ2-3	many	CSASATSGNTDTQYF	TGCAGTGCTAGCGCCACTAGCGGGAACACAGATACGCAGTATTTT
TRBV6-2/TRBV6-3	NA	TRBJ1-5	many	CASSPGPGGQPQHF	TGTGCCAGCAGTCCGGGGCCGGGAGGTCAGCCCCAGCATTTT
TRBV6-1	NA	TRBJ2-3	NA	CATSGWGGSNTQYF	TGTGCCACCAGTGGTTGGGGGGGCAGCAATACGCAGTATTTT
TRBV4-1	NA	TRBJ1-2	few	CASSQDDFIGGSYGYTF	TGCGCCAGCAGCCAAGACGACTTTATCGGGGGTTCTTATGGCTACACCTTC
TRBV10-3	TRBD2	TRBJ2-7	NA	CATGTSGKQQYF	TGTGCCACTGGGACTAGCGGGAAACAGCAGTACTTC
TRBV24-1	NA	TRBJ1-2	NA	CATSDPQDYGYTF	TGTGCCACCAGTGACCCTCAGGACTATGGCTACACCTTC